This T cell receptor (beta chain) was found in a study of technical replicates of blood from several donors. This clone was recorded many times. The table came from immunoSEQ multiplex PCR; TCRdb's copy has only in-frame clones and leaves some out. The table has about 69,000 clones, around nine tenths seen once. The length of the CDR3 is 17 residues. Between the trimmed V and J ends, which lost 5 bases and 4 bases, there was a span of 18 bases. Germline assignment: CDR1 MNHEY and CDR2 SMNVEV (reference sequence). Sequenced material: PBMCs. V is TRBV27 and J is TRBJ1-6, with D unresolved. This receptor was taken from a human donor in good health. Some clones in this sample may be carry-over from other donors' samples. The CDR3 reads CASSTRLLTTYNSPLHF. The DNA for the CDR3 is TGTGCCAGCAGTACCCGACTGCTAACAACTTATAATTCACCCCTCCACTTT.